The entry below describes one TCR beta chain. The cohort comprised adults aged roughly 18 to 95 years residing in 20 to 30 US areas. This entry comes from a study of blood T cell repertoires in COVID-19. Study background: The United States, Italy and Spain provided the acute and convalescent COVID-19 samples.

The germline CDR1 and CDR2 sequences are SQVTM and ANQGSEA. V lost 0 bases to trimming and J lost 1 base; unmatched junction nucleotides: 20. The CDR3 loop spans 23 amino acids. Per the study methods: Amplifying reference gene primers gave estimates of nucleated cell counts. The data were produced by immunoSEQ multiplex PCR, yet TCRdb's version contains in-frame clones alone and is incomplete. V, J and clone size reflect that table, while D and trimming were determined from the DNA. This sample carries 130,000 or so clones, about 81% of them seen once, and the ten largest clones take 2% to 2.5%. The sample taken for sequencing was PBMCs or T cells enriched from blood (not recorded which). The TCR originated in a man aged 35 to 55 with acute COVID-19. The rearrangement links TRBV29-1 to TRBJ2-3, with 15 bases identical to TRBD2. The CDR3 coding sequence is TGCAGCGTTGAAGAGTTCACGGGACTAGCGGGGGGAGGAAGGCGACGGGGCACAGATACGCAGTATTTT. It codes for CSVEEFTGLAGGGRRRGTDTQYF.